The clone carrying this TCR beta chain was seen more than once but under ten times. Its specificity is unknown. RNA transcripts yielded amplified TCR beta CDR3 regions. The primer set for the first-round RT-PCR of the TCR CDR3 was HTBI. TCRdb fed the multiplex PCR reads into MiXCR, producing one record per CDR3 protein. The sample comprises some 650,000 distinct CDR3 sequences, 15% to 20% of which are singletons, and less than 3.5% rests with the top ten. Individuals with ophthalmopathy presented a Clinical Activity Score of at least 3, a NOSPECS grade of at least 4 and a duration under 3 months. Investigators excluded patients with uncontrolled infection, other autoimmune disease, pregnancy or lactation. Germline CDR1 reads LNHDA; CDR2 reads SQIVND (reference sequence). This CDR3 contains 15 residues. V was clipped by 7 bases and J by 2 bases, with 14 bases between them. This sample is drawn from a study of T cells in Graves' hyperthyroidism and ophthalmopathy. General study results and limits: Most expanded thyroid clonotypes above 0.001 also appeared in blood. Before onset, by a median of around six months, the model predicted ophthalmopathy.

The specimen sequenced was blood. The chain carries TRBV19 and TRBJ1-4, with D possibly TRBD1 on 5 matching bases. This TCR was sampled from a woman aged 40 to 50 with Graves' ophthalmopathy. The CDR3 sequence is CASNPGGSTNEKLFF. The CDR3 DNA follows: TGTGCCAGTAATCCCGGGGGATCGACTAATGAAAAACTGTTTTTT.